This T cell receptor beta chain was documented in a study of Graves' ophthalmopathy and Graves' hyperthyroidism. Ophthalmopathy was moderately-to-severely active, CAS at least 3, NOSPECS at least 4, lasting under 3 months. Study findings and constraints: Between ophthalmopathy and stable hyperthyroidism, a 13-signature model drew a separation with around 86% sensitivity and about 80% specificity.

This clonotype was seen a few times. Its antigen is as yet unknown. The authors amplified TCR beta CDR3 regions, and they did so from RNA transcripts for repertoire sequencing. The authors performed first-round RT-PCR with HTBI primers and then a second-round multiplex PCR. Using its own MiXCR run on the multiplex PCR reads, TCRdb lists one record per CDR3 protein. The table shows about 640,000 distinct CDR3 sequences, with roughly 39% occurring only once. CDR3 length: 13 amino acids. Germline trimming cut 10 bases from V and 0 bases from J; bases unmatched to any gene: 7. Germline CDR1 SGHNT, CDR2 YYREEE (reference sequence).

The chain carries TRBV5-4 and TRBJ2-7; TRBD1 agrees at 7 bases. This TCR was sampled from an adult man with Graves' ophthalmopathy. Sequenced: peripheral blood. CDR3 DNA sequence: TGTGCCTGGGTGGGGACAGCCTCCTACGAGCAGTACTTC. Its translation is CAWVGTASYEQYF.